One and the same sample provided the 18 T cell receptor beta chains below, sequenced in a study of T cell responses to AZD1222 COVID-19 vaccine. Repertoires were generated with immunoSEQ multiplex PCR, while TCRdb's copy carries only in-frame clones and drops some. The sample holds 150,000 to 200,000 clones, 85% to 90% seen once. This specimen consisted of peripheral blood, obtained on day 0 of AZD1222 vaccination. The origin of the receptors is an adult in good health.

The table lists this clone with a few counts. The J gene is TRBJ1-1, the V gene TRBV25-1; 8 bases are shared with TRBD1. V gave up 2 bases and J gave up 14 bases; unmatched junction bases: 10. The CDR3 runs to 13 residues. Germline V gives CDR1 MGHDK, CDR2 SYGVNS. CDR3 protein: CASSESGTGTNFF. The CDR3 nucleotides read TGTGCCAGCAGTGAAAGTGGGACAGGTACTAACTTCTTT.

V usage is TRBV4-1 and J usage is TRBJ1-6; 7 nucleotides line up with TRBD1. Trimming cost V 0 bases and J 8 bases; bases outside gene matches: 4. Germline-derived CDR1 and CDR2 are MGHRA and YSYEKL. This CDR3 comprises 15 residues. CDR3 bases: TGCGCCAGCAGCCAAGAGGACAGGCGGCATTCACCCCTCCACTTT. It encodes CASSQEDRRHSPLHF.

In DNA, the CDR3 is TGTGCCAGCAGTAACTTGGGGGCGGGGAACACTGAAGCTTTCTTT. Translation gives CASSNLGAGNTEAFF. The V gene is TRBV28, the J gene TRBJ1-1; D is perhaps TRBD1 (6 bases). With 5 bases removed from V and 1 base from J, the gap between germline ends came to 14 bases. This CDR3 comprises 15 residues. Germline loops: CDR1 MDHEN, CDR2 SYDVKM.

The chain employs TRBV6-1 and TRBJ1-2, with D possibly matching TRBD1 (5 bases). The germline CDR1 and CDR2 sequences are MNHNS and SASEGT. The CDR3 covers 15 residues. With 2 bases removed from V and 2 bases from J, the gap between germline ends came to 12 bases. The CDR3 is CASSEPTATNYGYTF. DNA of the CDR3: TGTGCCAGCAGTGAACCGACAGCGACAAACTATGGCTACACCTTC.

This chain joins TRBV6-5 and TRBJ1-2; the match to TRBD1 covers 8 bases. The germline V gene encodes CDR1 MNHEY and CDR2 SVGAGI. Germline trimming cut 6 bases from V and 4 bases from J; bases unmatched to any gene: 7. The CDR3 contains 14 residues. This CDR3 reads CASSPRQGSYGYTF. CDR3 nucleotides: TGTGCCAGCAGCCCCAGACAGGGGAGCTATGGCTACACCTTC.

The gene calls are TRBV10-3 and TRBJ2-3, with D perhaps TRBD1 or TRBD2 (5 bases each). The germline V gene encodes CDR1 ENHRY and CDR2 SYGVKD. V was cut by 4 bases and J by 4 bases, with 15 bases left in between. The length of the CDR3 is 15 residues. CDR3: CAISGDLAVADTQYF. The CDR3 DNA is TGTGCCATCAGTGGGGACCTGGCGGTTGCAGATACGCAGTATTTT.

The CDR3: CASSYYGTASNYGYTF. The DNA for the CDR3 is TGTGCCAGCAGTTACTACGGGACGGCTTCTAACTATGGCTACACCTTC. The V gene is TRBV6-5, the J gene TRBJ1-2; D is perhaps TRBD1 (5 bases). Per germline, CDR1 MNHEY and CDR2 SVGAGI. V was trimmed by 1 base and J by 0 bases, leaving 12 bases between them. This CDR3 has 16 amino acids.

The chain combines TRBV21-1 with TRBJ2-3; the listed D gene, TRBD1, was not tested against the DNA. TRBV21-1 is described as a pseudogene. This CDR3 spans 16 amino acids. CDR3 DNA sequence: TGTGCCAGCAGCAAAGTCCGGACAGGGTGTTCAGATACGCAGTATTTT. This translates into CASSKVRTGCSDTQYF.

CDR3 nucleotides: TGTGCCAGCAGTGACCCCCTTCGTGAGGGCTACACCTTC. Its translation is CASSDPLREGYTF. V and J are TRBV6-4 and TRBJ1-2; D is uncertain. Germline values: CDR1 MRHNA, CDR2 SNTAGT. This CDR3 contains 13 residues. Deletions cut 2 bases from V and 8 bases from J, with 12 bases between.

In DNA, the CDR3 is TGTGCCAGCAGCGCTACGGGTTACCGGTACAATGAGCAGTTCTTC. It translates to CASSATGYRYNEQFF. The V call is TRBV11-3, the J call TRBJ2-1; D is ambiguous. Trimming stripped 5 bases from V and 4 bases from J, with 15 bases between. There are 15 residues in the CDR3. Germline assignment: CDR1 SGHNT and CDR2 YENEEA.

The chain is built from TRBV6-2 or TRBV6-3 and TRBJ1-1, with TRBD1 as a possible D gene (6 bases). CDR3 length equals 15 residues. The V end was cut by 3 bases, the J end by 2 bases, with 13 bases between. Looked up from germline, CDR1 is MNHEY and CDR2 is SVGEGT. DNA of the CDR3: TGTGCCAGCAGTTATCAAAGGACAGTCAACACTGAAGCTTTCTTT. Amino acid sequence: CASSYQRTVNTEAFF.

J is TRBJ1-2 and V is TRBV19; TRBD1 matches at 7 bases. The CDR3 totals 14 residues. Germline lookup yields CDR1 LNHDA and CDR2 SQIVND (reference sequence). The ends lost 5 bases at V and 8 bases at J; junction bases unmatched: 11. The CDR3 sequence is CASSPQGGPGGYTF. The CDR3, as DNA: TGTGCCAGTAGTCCCCAGGGGGGGCCAGGCGGCTACACCTTC.

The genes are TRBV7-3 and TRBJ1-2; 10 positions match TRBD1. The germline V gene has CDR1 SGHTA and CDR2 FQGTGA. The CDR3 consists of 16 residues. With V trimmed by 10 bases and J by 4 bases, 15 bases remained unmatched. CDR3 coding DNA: TGTGCCATCCGATACCGGGACAGGGGCCTTAGCTATGGCTACACCTTC. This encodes CAIRYRDRGLSYGYTF.

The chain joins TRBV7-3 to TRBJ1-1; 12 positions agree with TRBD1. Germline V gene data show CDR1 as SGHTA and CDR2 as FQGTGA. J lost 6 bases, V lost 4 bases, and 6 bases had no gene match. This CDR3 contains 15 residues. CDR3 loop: CASSWLGQGASEAFF. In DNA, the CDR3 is TGTGCCAGCAGCTGGCTGGGACAGGGGGCTTCTGAAGCTTTCTTT.

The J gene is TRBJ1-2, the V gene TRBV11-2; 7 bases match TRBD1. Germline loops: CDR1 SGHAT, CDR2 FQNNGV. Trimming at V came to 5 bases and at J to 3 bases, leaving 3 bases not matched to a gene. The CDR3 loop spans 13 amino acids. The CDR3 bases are TGTGCCAGCAGCGTCGGACAGGACTATGGCTACACCTTC. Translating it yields CASSVGQDYGYTF.

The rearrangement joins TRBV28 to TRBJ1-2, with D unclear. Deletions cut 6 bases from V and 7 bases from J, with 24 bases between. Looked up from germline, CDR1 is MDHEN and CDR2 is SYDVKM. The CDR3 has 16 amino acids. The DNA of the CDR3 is TGTGCCAGCAGCTCGAATGGTTCGGGAATGGGTCGTGGCTACACCTTC. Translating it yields CASSSNGSGMGRGYTF.

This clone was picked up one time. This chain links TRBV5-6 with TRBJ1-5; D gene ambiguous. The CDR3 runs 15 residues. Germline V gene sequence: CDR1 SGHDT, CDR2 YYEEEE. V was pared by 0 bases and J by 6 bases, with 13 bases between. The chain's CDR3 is CASSLANSLTQPQHF. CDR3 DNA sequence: TGTGCCAGCAGCTTGGCCAACAGCCTCACTCAGCCCCAGCATTTT.

The CDR3 DNA follows: TGTGCCAGCAGCACCGGGACTAGCCCCGGGGAGCTGTTTTTT. Residues: CASSTGTSPGELFF. The chain combines TRBV28 with TRBJ2-2; 9 bases map to TRBD2. Germline loops: CDR1 MDHEN, CDR2 SYDVKM. The CDR3 has 14 residues. After removal of 6 bases from V and 6 bases from J, the junction contained 5 bases not matched to a gene.